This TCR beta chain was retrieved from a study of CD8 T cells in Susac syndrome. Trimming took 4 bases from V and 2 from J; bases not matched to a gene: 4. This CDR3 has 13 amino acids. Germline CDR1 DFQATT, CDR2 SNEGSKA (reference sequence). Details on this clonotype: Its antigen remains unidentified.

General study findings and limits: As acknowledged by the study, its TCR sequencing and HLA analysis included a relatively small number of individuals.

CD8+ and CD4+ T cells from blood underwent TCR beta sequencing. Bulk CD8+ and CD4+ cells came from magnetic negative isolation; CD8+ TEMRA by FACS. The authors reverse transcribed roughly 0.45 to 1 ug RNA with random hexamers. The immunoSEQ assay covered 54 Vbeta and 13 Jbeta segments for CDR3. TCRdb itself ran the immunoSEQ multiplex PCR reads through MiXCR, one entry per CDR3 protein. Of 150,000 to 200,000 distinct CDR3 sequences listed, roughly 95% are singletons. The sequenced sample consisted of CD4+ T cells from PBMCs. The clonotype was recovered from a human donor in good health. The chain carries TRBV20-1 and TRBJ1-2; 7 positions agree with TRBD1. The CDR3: CSATGTENYGYTF. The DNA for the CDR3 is TGCAGTGCTACTGGGACAGAAAACTATGGCTACACCTTC.